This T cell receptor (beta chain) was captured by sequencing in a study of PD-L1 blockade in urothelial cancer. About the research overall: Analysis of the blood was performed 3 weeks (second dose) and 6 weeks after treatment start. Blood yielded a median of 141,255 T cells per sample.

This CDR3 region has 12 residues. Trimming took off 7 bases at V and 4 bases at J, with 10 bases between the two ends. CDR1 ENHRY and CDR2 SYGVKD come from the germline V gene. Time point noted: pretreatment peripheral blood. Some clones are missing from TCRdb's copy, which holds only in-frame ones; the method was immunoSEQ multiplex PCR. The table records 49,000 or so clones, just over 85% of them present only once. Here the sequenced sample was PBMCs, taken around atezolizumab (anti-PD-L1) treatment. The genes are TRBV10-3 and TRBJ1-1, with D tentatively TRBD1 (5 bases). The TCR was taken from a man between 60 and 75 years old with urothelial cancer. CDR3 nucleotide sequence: TGTGCCATCACTACCGGGGGCACTGAAGCTTTCTTT. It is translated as CAITTGGTEAFF.